The source of this T cell receptor beta chain is a study of OX40 agonist ivuxolimab in advanced cancers. The table came from immunoSEQ multiplex PCR; TCRdb's copy has only in-frame clones and leaves some out. The sample lists 90,000 to 100,000 clones, roughly nine tenths seen once, with roughly 2.6% in the top ten. The CDR3 totals 11 residues. The V and J ends lost 0 bases and 8 bases respectively, with 5 bases between them. CDR1 and CDR2 from the germline V gene are SQVTM and ANQGSEA. Note on this clone: Its specificity is unknown.

The study, taken as a whole, reports: Compared with CD4+, CD8+ T cells on average had more expanded clones. What antigens the expanded peripheral T cells recognized was never established.

The sample consisted of CD4+ or CD8+ T cells sorted from blood, taken in a trial of the OX40 agonist ivuxolimab. The chain carries TRBV29-1 and TRBJ1-3; no reliable D call. The source of this sequence is an adult with an advanced solid tumor such as melanoma, head and neck, liver or kidney cancer. This chain's CDR3 is CSVEDRDTIYF. CDR3 in DNA: TGCAGCGTTGAAGATCGCGACACCATATATTTT. Full variable domain (rest looked up from reference TRBV29-1 and TRBJ1-3): SAVISQKPSRDICQRGTSLTIQCQVDSQVTMMFWYRQQPGQSLTLIATANQGSEATYESGFVIDKFPISRPNLTFSTLTVSNMSPEDSSIYLCSVEDRDTIYFGEGSWLTVV.